Detailed here is one TCR beta chain. The entry originates in a study of blood T cell repertoires in COVID-19. Overall study: COVID-19 samples from acute and convalescent phases originated in the United States, Italy and Spain. Sample material is recorded as cDNA or gDNA derived from T cells, B-cell-depleted T cells, or PBMCs.

Trimming took 5 bases from V and 0 from J, leaving 11 bases between them. The germline gives CDR1 MDHEN, CDR2 SYDVKM. The CDR3 spans 15 residues. The authors' processing: Amplifying reference gene primers gave estimates of nucleated cell counts. Data came from immunoSEQ multiplex PCR; TCRdb stores just in-frame clones and leaves some out. The DNA gave D and trimming, while V, J and clone size come from that table. This sample has more than 85,000 clones; over 75% occur once, and the top ten carry about 2.7%. Input material: peripheral blood. The chain recombines TRBV28 with TRBJ2-1; no definite D call. This receptor was taken from a woman of 80 years or more with acute or convalescent COVID-19. This CDR3 is CASSQTLSSYNEQFF. The CDR3 DNA follows: TGTGCCAGCAGTCAAACTCTGAGCTCCTACAATGAGCAGTTCTTC.